Following are 25 T cell receptor beta chains from one sample sequenced in a study of blood T cell repertoires in COVID-19. Profiled with immunoSEQ multiplex PCR; TCRdb holds only in-frame clones, not every one. The repertoire holds under 300,000 clones, with around 90% as singletons. Sequencing used PBMCs or T cells enriched from blood (not recorded which). The receptors were sampled from a woman aged 25-40 years who had recovered from COVID-19.

On this clone: Other nucleotide sequences in the sample specify the same CDR3. This rearrangement joins TRBV5-1 to TRBJ1-1; TRBD1 agrees at 7 bases. V dropped 2 bases and J dropped 2; count of bases not matched to a gene: 0. This CDR3 comprises 13 residues. Germline V gene sequence: CDR1 SGHRS, CDR2 YFSETQ. The CDR3 protein is CASSLGGNTEAFF. The CDR3 DNA sequence: TGCGCCAGCAGCTTAGGGGGCAACACTGAAGCTTTCTTT.

The chain recombines TRBV28 with TRBJ2-5, with TRBD1 matching over 8 bases. Germline values: CDR1 MDHEN, CDR2 SYDVKM. This CDR3 has 13 residues. J was trimmed by 3 bases and V by 3 bases; bases with no gene match: 0. The CDR3 coding sequence is TGTGCCAGCAGTTTGGACAGGGAAGAGACCCAGTACTTC. Its protein product is CASSLDREETQYF.

V gene TRBV7-2 combines with J gene TRBJ1-2; the D gene is possibly TRBD1 (5 bases). Trimming took 5 bases from V and 0 from J, leaving 10 bases between them. The CDR3 is made up of 14 amino acids. CDR1 is SGHTA and CDR2 is FQGNSA in the germline V gene. CDR3 region: CASSAGLANYGYTF. The CDR3 nucleotides are TGTGCCAGCAGCGCAGGGCTAGCTAACTATGGCTACACCTTC.

This clone was counted a single time. At one of its ends the junction is not consistent with the germline gene, which may arise from a read error. The chain has TRBV7-7 and TRBJ2-2; 8 bases line up with TRBD1. Germline V gene lookup returns CDR1 SSHAT and CDR2 FNYEAQ (reference sequence). The CDR3 runs to 14 residues. The DNA of the CDR3 is TGTGCTAGCAGGGGGACAGGGAACACCGGGGAGCTGTTTTTT. Protein: CASRGTGNTGELFF.

This clone has just a few counts. The J gene is TRBJ1-3, the V gene TRBV28, with D possibly being TRBD1 (6 bases). The CDR3 has 15 amino acids. Germline values: CDR1 MDHEN, CDR2 SYDVKM. V lost 6 bases and J lost 1, with 13 bases in between. The CDR3 DNA follows: TGTGCCAGCAGCCAGACCGGGACATCTGGAAACACCATATATTTT. Its protein is CASSQTGTSGNTIYF.

This clone was seen once. This rearrangement joins TRBV5-4 to TRBJ1-6; D remains ambiguous. V dropped 5 bases and J dropped 5 bases, with 5 bases sitting between them. Germline CDR1 reads SGHNT; CDR2 reads YYREEE (reference sequence). This CDR3 region has 12 residues. The CDR3: CASRLDNSPLHF. DNA of the CDR3: TGTGCCAGCAGGCTAGATAATTCACCCCTCCACTTT.

The chain is built from TRBV3-1 (or the pseudogene TRBV3-2) and TRBJ1-4; the D gene is possibly TRBD1 (5 bases). Germline values: CDR1 LGHDT, CDR2 YNNKEL (reference sequence). V lost 6 bases and J lost 5, with 19 bases in between. This CDR3 has 16 amino acids. The CDR3 loop is CASSSNPGRKNEKLFF. The CDR3 DNA is TGTGCCAGCAGTTCTAATCCAGGGCGTAAAAATGAAAAACTGTTTTTT.

The V and J genes are TRBV29-1 and TRBJ2-1; 9 positions match TRBD1. The J segment lost 6 bases and the V segment lost 2 bases, leaving 5 bases of the junction unmatched. The CDR3 is 14 amino acids. The germline V gene has CDR1 SQVTM and CDR2 ANQGSEA. The CDR3 is CSVERGQGGNEQFF. In DNA, the CDR3 is TGCAGCGTTGAAAGGGGACAGGGAGGCAATGAGCAGTTCTTC.

The V call is TRBV7-9, the J call TRBJ2-7; D is possibly TRBD2 (6 bases). Trimming stripped 5 bases from V and 0 bases from J, with 17 bases between. Germline V CDR1 and CDR2: SEHNR, FQNEAQ (reference sequence). This CDR3 spans 16 amino acids. CDR3: CASSLIRRDHSYEQYF. The CDR3 DNA reads as TGTGCCAGCAGCCTCATACGGAGGGACCACTCCTACGAGCAGTACTTC.

The chain couples TRBV18 to TRBJ1-4, with D uncertain. Germline CDR1 and CDR2: KGHSH and LQKENI. Trimming removed 6 bases from V and 4 bases from J, with 9 bases in between. The CDR3 covers 13 residues. CDR3 loop: CASSPGINEKLFF. Written as DNA, the CDR3 is TGTGCCAGCTCGCCCGGGATTAATGAAAAACTGTTTTTT.

This chain uses TRBV2 with TRBJ2-7; a possible D gene is TRBD1 (6 bases). The CDR3 runs 14 residues. V lost 6 bases to trimming and J lost 1 base, with 13 bases between them. Germline assignment: CDR1 SNHLY and CDR2 FYNNEI. This chain's CDR3 is CASREDSWSYEQYF. The CDR3 DNA is TGTGCCAGCAGGGAGGACAGCTGGTCCTACGAGCAGTACTTC.

The J gene is TRBJ2-5, the V gene TRBV6-5, with 7 bases identical to TRBD2. V shed 2 bases and J 2 bases; nucleotides not matched to a gene: 8. The CDR3 is 16 residues long. Germline values: CDR1 MNHEY, CDR2 SVGAGI. The CDR3, as DNA: TGTGCCAGCAGTTACGGGGTTCCGGGAGGACAAGAGACCCAGTACTTC. The encoded protein is CASSYGVPGGQETQYF.

The chain is built from TRBV30 and TRBJ1-3; 10 positions match TRBD1. The J segment lost 0 bases and the V segment lost 1 base, leaving 3 bases of the junction unmatched. Germline V CDR1 and CDR2: GTSNPN, SVGIG (reference sequence). The CDR3 consists of 16 residues. CDR3 region: CAWSGDRGNSGNTIYF. DNA of the CDR3: TGTGCCTGGAGTGGGGACAGGGGTAACTCTGGAAACACCATATATTTT.

The J gene is TRBJ1-6, the V gene TRBV28; 8 nucleotides match TRBD1. Germline V gene data show CDR1 as MDHEN and CDR2 as SYDVKM. This CDR3 has 16 residues. V gave up 2 bases and J gave up 9 bases; unmatched junction bases: 9. The CDR3 sequence: CASSLPIQGAVSPLHF. The CDR3 DNA is TGTGCCAGCAGTTTACCAATTCAGGGGGCCGTTTCACCCCTCCACTTT.

The gene calls are TRBV9 and TRBJ1-3, with D maybe TRBD1 (5 bases). The CDR3 covers 16 residues. The germline V and J ends were trimmed by 2 bases and 2 bases, with 14 bases remaining between them. Germline V gene data show CDR1 as SGDLS and CDR2 as YYNGEE. The CDR3, as DNA: TGTGCCAGCAGCGTCTCAGGGCGTGGGCCTGGAAACACCATATATTTT. Protein: CASSVSGRGPGNTIYF.

The V gene is TRBV28, the J gene TRBJ2-7; 12 bases map to TRBD2. After removal of 5 bases from V and 6 bases from J, the junction contained 20 bases not matched to a gene. The CDR3 runs 19 residues. Looked up from germline, CDR1 is MDHEN and CDR2 is SYDVKM. The CDR3 bases are TGTGCCAGCAGTCCACTAATTAGGACTAGCGGGATAAAACGCCTCGAGCAGTACTTC. It encodes CASSPLIRTSGIKRLEQYF.

Only one count was recorded for this clone. Other DNA sequences in this specimen translate into the identical CDR3. The chain combines TRBV10-3 with TRBJ1-5, with D possibly matching TRBD1 (5 bases). Between the trimmed V and J ends, which lost 0 bases and 2 bases, there was a span of 5 bases. Germline CDR1 reads ENHRY; CDR2 reads SYGVKD. The CDR3 runs 14 residues. CDR3 bases: TGTGCCATCAGTGAGTCAGGGGGCAATCAGCCCCAGCATTTT. Residues: CAISESGGNQPQHF.

The chain has TRBV7-9 and TRBJ2-1; 7 nucleotides match TRBD1. This CDR3 has 17 amino acids. Per the germline V gene, CDR1 is SEHNR and CDR2 is FQNEAQ (reference sequence). With 2 bases clipped from V and 8 bases from J, the junction kept 15 bases outside the gene matches. In nucleotides, the CDR3 is TGTGCCAGCAGCTTATTTTCGTCGGGACAGACACGCGATGAGCAGTTCTTC. It specifies CASSLFSSGQTRDEQFF.

The chain is built from TRBV28 and TRBJ2-3, with 14 bases aligning to TRBD2. Germline trimming cut 5 bases from V and 2 bases from J; bases unmatched to any gene: 21. CDR3 size: 22 residues. The germline V gene has CDR1 MDHEN and CDR2 SYDVKM. CDR3 coding DNA: TGTGCCAGCAGTCTAGAGTTTGGCGGACTAGCGGGGGGAACTTTAATCACAGATACGCAGTATTTT. It encodes CASSLEFGGLAGGTLITDTQYF.

The rearrangement uses TRBV11-1 and TRBJ1-1; D may be TRBD1 (5 bases). Germline V lookup: CDR1 SGHAT, CDR2 FQDESV (reference sequence). This CDR3 contains 13 residues. V shed 3 bases and J shed 4 bases, with 9 bases lying between them. DNA for the CDR3: TGTGCCAGCAGCTTGGCGGGGGGCACTGAAGCTTTCTTT. It yields the protein CASSLAGGTEAFF. The entire variable domain, with the rest obtained from reference TRBV11-1 and TRBJ1-1, is as follows: EAEVAQSPRYKITEKSQAVAFWCDPISGHATLYWYRQILGQGPELLVQFQDESVVDDSQLPKDRFSAERLKGVDSTLKIQPAELGDSAMYLCASSLAGGTEAFFGQGTRLTVV.

The gene calls are TRBV5-1 and TRBJ2-5; no clear D gene. The CDR3 is 16 amino acids. V lost 0 bases and J 2 bases, leaving 14 bases between the germline ends. In germline, CDR1 is SGHRS, CDR2 YFSETQ. The CDR3, as DNA: TGCGCCAGCAGCTTGGGTTCACAGACACCACAAGAGACCCAGTACTTC. Its translation is CASSLGSQTPQETQYF.

J is TRBJ2-1 and V is TRBV5-1; 10 positions match TRBD2. The ends lost 0 bases at V and 8 bases at J; junction bases unmatched: 2. The CDR3 contains 14 residues. Germline CDR1 reads SGHRS; CDR2 reads YFSETQ. CDR3 amino acids: CASSLVGLAYEQFF. DNA for the CDR3: TGCGCCAGCAGCTTGGTGGGACTAGCGTATGAGCAGTTCTTC.

This chain connects TRBV3-1 (or the pseudogene TRBV3-2) to TRBJ2-7; 7 bases fit TRBD1. V lost 4 bases and J lost 2; bases outside the gene matches: 2. The germline CDR1 and CDR2 sequences are LGHDT and YNNKEL (reference sequence). The CDR3 length is 13 residues. The CDR3 reads CASSLGTAYEQYF. CDR3 bases: TGTGCCAGCAGCCTCGGGACAGCCTACGAGCAGTACTTC.

DNA of the CDR3: TGTGCCAGCAGCAGTCCCCCCGGGACTAGCGGGGCACGAGATACGCAGTATTTT. Its protein product is CASSSPPGTSGARDTQYF. The rearrangement joins TRBV7-2 to TRBJ2-3, with 13 positions matching TRBD2. Germline values: CDR1 SGHTA, CDR2 FQGNSA. J lost 5 bases, V lost 5 bases, and 13 bases had no gene match. The CDR3 is 18 residues long.

The chain recombines TRBV19 with TRBJ2-2; no clear D. The CDR3 consists of 15 residues. Per the germline V gene, CDR1 is LNHDA and CDR2 is SQIVND (reference sequence). V was pared by 0 bases and J by 6 bases, with 11 bases between. CDR3 bases: TGTGCCAGTAGTATAGATCGAGGTAGACCCGGGGAGCTGTTTTTT. It specifies CASSIDRGRPGELFF.